This passage covers 6 T cell receptor beta chains from one sample sequenced in a study of Graves' ophthalmopathy and Graves' hyperthyroidism. Amplification of TCR beta CDR3 regions used RNA transcripts. Second-round multiplex PCR came after first-round RT-PCR with HTBI primers. TCRdb reprocessed the multiplex PCR reads with MiXCR, giving one entry per CDR3 protein. Among 300,000 to 400,000 distinct CDR3 sequences, roughly 15% were seen once, and the ten largest hold 10% to 15%. Source material: peripheral blood. All receptors come from an adult man with Graves' ophthalmopathy.

Many counts were recorded for this clonotype. The rearrangement joins TRBV6-1 to TRBJ1-6; D call uncertain. The CDR3 loop spans 18 amino acids. The V end was cut by 0 bases, the J end by 0 bases, with 12 bases between. Germline V gene data show CDR1 as MNHNS and CDR2 as SASEGT. In DNA, the CDR3 is TGTGCCAGCAGTGAAGCGCTTCCGGGAGCCTCCTATAATTCACCCCTCCACTTT. Translating it yields CASSEALPGASYNSPLHF.

This chain links TRBV6-1 with TRBJ1-1, with D unclear. The CDR3 runs 13 residues. Germline V gene lookup returns CDR1 MNHNS and CDR2 SASEGT. Trimming removed 1 base at V and 6 bases at J, with 9 bases between. The CDR3 loop reads CASSEEGGSEAFF. The DNA for the CDR3 is TGTGCCAGCAGTGAAGAAGGAGGGTCTGAAGCTTTCTTT.

This clonotype was detected ten times or more. V is TRBV29-1 and J is TRBJ2-7, with 11 bases aligning to TRBD2. With V trimmed by 6 bases and J by 4 bases, 11 bases remained unmatched. From germline, CDR1 is SQVTM and CDR2 ANQGSEA. There are 15 residues in the CDR3. The CDR3 region has the DNA TGCAGCGTCTACGACGTAGCGGGAGGGGGTTACGAGCAGTACTTC. The encoded protein is CSVYDVAGGGYEQYF.

Many counts were recorded for this clonotype. The chain has TRBV27 and TRBJ2-1, with 8 positions matching TRBD2. This CDR3 spans 16 amino acids. CDR1 is MNHEY, CDR2 SMNVEV, per germline (reference sequence). Trimming at V came to 3 bases and at J to 8 bases, leaving 12 bases not matched to a gene. CDR3 DNA sequence: TGTGCCAGCAGTTTCAGACCGGGACTAGGGATCTATGAGCAGTTCTTC. It is translated as CASSFRPGLGIYEQFF.

This clonotype appeared a few times. The chain joins TRBV30 to TRBJ1-1, with 12 bases fitting TRBD1. CDR1 and CDR2 (germline): GTSNPN, SVGIG (reference sequence). This CDR3 region has 18 residues. Trimming cost V 2 bases and J 6 bases; bases outside gene matches: 16. The CDR3 sequence is CAWSPITGTGGANAEAFF. The CDR3, as DNA: TGTGCCTGGAGTCCAATCACCGGGACAGGGGGCGCGAATGCTGAAGCTTTCTTT.

This rearrangement joins TRBV11-2 to TRBJ2-7; 10 nucleotides align to TRBD2. J lost 3 bases, V lost 5 bases, and 10 bases had no gene match. This CDR3 is built from 16 residues. Looked up from germline, CDR1 is SGHAT and CDR2 is FQNNGV. CDR3 protein: CASSPDWTSGLYEQYF. In DNA, the CDR3 is TGTGCCAGCAGCCCCGACTGGACTAGCGGTCTCTACGAGCAGTACTTC. Drawing the rest from reference TRBV11-2 and TRBJ2-7, the complete variable domain is EAGVAQSPRYKIIEKRQSVAFWCNPISGHATLYWYQQILGQGPKLLIQFQNNGVVDDSQLPKDRFSAERLKGVDSTLKIQPAKLEDSAVYLCASSPDWTSGLYEQYFGPGTRLTVT.